This T cell receptor beta chain comes out of a study of blood T cell repertoires in COVID-19. Study context: The United States, Italy and Spain provided the acute and convalescent COVID-19 samples. Nucleic acid was either cDNA or gDNA, and it came from T cells, B-cell-depleted T cells, or PBMCs.

With 5 bases clipped from V and 8 bases from J, the junction kept 7 bases outside the gene matches. Germline CDR1 reads MGHRA; CDR2 reads YSYEKL. The CDR3 runs 14 residues. Under the authors' procedure: Amplification of reference gene primers provided the estimated nucleated cell counts. Clones were sequenced by immunoSEQ multiplex PCR, and TCRdb holds only the in-frame ones, with some missing. D and trimming come from the DNA, and the V and J calls and clone size come from that table. The sample consists of about 220,000 clones, under 90% of them appearing once. V is TRBV4-1 and J is TRBJ2-1, with 9 positions matching TRBD2. This clonotype originated in a man aged 25 to 40 with active or convalescent COVID-19. Sequencing input: peripheral blood. The DNA for the CDR3 is TGCGCCAGCAGCGTTCCGGGACTAGCTTATGAGCAGTTCTTC. This sequence encodes CASSVPGLAYEQFF.